The 6 T cell receptor beta chains in this list originate from one sample, sequenced in a study of blood T cell repertoires in COVID-19. Method: immunoSEQ multiplex PCR; TCRdb's copy keeps in-frame clones and lacks some. The sample carries under 500,000 clones, about 89% recorded once. The sample consisted of peripheral blood. Receptor source: a woman aged 30 to 39 with acute or convalescent COVID-19.

The genes are TRBV6-5 and TRBJ1-6; tentative D call: TRBD1 (6 bases). The CDR3 is 15 amino acids. Trimming shortened V by 2 bases and J by 9 bases, and 14 bases separated the two germline ends. Germline V lookup: CDR1 MNHEY, CDR2 SVGAGI. The CDR3 DNA is TGTGCCAGCAGTTACCAGGGGCTAGGAGGTTCACCCCTCCACTTT. Amino acids: CASSYQGLGGSPLHF.

This sequence joins TRBV5-1 and TRBJ2-3; no definite D call. V dropped 3 bases and J dropped 0 bases, with 5 bases sitting between them. Germline CDR1 reads SGHRS; CDR2 reads YFSETQ. The CDR3 covers 13 residues. The CDR3 here is CASSSQSTDTQYF. The CDR3 bases are TGCGCCAGCAGCTCCCAAAGCACAGATACGCAGTATTTT.

The V and J genes are TRBV13 and TRBJ2-7; 11 nucleotides match TRBD1. The CDR3 totals 15 residues. V dropped 5 bases and J dropped 7; count of bases not matched to a gene: 10. Germline-derived CDR1 and CDR2 are PRHDT and FYEKMQ (reference sequence). The CDR3 region is CASSHGDRGWQEQYF. The CDR3 DNA follows: TGTGCCAGCAGCCATGGGGACAGGGGGTGGCAGGAGCAGTACTTC.

This clone was counted between two and nine times. The rearrangement links TRBV29-1 to TRBJ1-4; TRBD1 aligns across 7 bases. The CDR3 totals 13 residues. V lost 7 bases and J lost 4; bases outside the gene matches: 6. Per germline, CDR1 SQVTM and CDR2 ANQGSEA. In DNA form, the CDR3 reads TGCAGCGCTGGGGGACAGTTTAATGAAAAACTGTTTTTT. Protein product: CSAGGQFNEKLFF.

The chain employs TRBV19 and TRBJ1-2; 7 nucleotides line up with TRBD1. V trimming: 4 bases; J trimming: 8 bases; junction bases outside the gene matches: 16. The CDR3 is made up of 16 amino acids. CDR1 LNHDA and CDR2 SQIVND come from the germline V gene (reference sequence). The chain's CDR3 is CASSTPGGLREKGYTF. In nucleotides, the CDR3 is TGTGCCAGTAGTACGCCAGGGGGATTAAGGGAAAAGGGCTACACCTTC.

The V gene is TRBV30, the J gene TRBJ2-7; TRBD2 aligns across 15 bases. V trimming: 2 bases; J trimming: 2 bases; junction bases outside the gene matches: 4. Germline V CDR1 and CDR2: GTSNPN, SVGIG (reference sequence). This CDR3 has 16 amino acids. The CDR3: CAWSPRTSGGAYEQYF. The CDR3 DNA follows: TGTGCCTGGAGTCCACGGACTAGCGGGGGGGCCTACGAGCAGTACTTC.